The clone carrying this T cell receptor (beta chain) was found a few times. Its target is unknown. The entry originates in a study of T cell responses to AZD1222 COVID-19 vaccine. Study-wide context: Some second doses came at about 4 weeks and others at about 12 weeks; these were pooled.

Broader study findings: Within unmutated variant regions lay the reported targets of nearly half of spike-specific TCRs.

From germline, CDR1 is MNHEY and CDR2 SVGAGI. V lost 2 bases, J lost 5 bases, and 13 bases lay in between. The CDR3 is made up of 14 amino acids. Assay used: immunoSEQ multiplex PCR; TCRdb lists only in-frame clones, some missing. Of about 130,000 clones listed, just over 85% are singletons. The chain joins TRBV6-5 to TRBJ2-7; D may correspond to TRBD1 or TRBD2 (5 bases each). The source of this sequence is an adult in good health. The sequencing used peripheral blood, collected on day 0 of AZD1222 vaccination. CDR3 sequence reads: CASSYEGRGHEQYF. The CDR3 DNA reads as TGTGCCAGCAGTTACGAGGGGCGCGGGCACGAGCAGTACTTC.